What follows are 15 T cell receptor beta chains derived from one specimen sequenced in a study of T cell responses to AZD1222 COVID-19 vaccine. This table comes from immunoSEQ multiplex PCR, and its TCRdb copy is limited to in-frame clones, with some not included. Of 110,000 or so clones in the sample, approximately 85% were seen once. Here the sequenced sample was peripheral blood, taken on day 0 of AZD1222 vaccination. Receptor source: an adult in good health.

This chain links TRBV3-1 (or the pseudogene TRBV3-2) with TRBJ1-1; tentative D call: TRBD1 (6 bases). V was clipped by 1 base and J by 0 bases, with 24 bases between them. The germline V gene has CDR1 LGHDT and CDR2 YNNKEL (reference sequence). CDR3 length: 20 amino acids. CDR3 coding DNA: TGTGCCAGCAGCCAAGGGGGGGGAGGACTCACAGGGACCATGAACACTGAAGCTTTCTTT. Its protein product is CASSQGGGGLTGTMNTEAFF.

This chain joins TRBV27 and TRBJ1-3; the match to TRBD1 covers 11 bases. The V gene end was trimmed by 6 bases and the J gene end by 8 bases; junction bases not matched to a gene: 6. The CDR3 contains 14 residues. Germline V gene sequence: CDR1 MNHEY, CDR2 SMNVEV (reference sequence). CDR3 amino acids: CASSFGQGADTIYF. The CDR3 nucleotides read TGTGCCAGCAGCTTTGGACAGGGGGCAGACACCATATATTTT.

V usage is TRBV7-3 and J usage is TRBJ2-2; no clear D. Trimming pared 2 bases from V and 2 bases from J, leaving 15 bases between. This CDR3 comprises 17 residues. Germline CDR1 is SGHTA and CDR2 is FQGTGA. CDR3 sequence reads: CASSLFPNPPNTGELFF. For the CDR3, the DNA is TGTGCCAGCAGCTTATTTCCGAATCCACCTAACACCGGGGAGCTGTTTTTT.

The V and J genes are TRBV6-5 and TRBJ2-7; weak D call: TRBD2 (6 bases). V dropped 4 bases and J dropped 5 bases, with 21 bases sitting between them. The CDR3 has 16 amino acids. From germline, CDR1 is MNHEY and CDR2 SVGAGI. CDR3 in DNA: TGTGCCAGCAGTTCCCCCGGGACTCCAAACCTGGACGAGCAGTACTTC. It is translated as CASSSPGTPNLDEQYF.

CDR3 region: CASTQLAFSTDTQYF. The CDR3 coding sequence is TGTGCCAGCACCCAACTAGCGTTTAGCACAGATACGCAGTATTTT. The rearrangement uses TRBV9 and TRBJ2-3, with 7 bases fitting TRBD2. This CDR3 spans 15 amino acids. V lost 6 bases and J lost 0; bases outside the gene matches: 7. Germline CDR1 SGDLS, CDR2 YYNGEE.

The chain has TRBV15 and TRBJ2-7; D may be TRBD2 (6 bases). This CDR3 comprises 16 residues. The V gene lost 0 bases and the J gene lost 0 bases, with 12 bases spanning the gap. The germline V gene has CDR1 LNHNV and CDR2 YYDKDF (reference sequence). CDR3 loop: CATSRDRTTRSYEQYF. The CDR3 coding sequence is TGTGCCACCAGCAGAGATAGGACTACGCGCTCCTACGAGCAGTACTTC.

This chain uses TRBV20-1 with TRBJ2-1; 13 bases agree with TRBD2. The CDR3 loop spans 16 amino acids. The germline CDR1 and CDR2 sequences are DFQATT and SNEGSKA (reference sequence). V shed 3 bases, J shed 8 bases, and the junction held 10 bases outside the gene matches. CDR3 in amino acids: CSASTSGRAPGYEQFF. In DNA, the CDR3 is TGCAGTGCTAGTACTAGCGGGAGGGCCCCGGGTTATGAGCAGTTCTTC.

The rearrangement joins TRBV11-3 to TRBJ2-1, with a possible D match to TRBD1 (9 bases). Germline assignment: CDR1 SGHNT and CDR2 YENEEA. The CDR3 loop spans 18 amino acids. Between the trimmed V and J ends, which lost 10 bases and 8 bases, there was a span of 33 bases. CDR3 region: CATKPTGGQTGGPYEQFF. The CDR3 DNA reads TGTGCCACGAAGCCGACAGGGGGTCAGACGGGAGGGCCCTATGAGCAGTTCTTC.

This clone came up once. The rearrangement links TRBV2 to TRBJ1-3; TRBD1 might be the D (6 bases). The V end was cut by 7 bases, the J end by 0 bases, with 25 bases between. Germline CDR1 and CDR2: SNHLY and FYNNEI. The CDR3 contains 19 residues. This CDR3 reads CASKTPGDLLQFSGNTIYF. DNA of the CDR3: TGTGCCAGCAAGACCCCAGGGGACCTACTCCAATTCTCTGGAAACACCATATATTTT.

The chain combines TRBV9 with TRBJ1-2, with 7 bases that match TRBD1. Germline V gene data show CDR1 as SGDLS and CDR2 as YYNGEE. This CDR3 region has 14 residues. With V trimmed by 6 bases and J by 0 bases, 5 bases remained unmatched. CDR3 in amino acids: CASNPQGANYGYTF. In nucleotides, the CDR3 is TGTGCCAGCAACCCTCAGGGGGCTAACTATGGCTACACCTTC.

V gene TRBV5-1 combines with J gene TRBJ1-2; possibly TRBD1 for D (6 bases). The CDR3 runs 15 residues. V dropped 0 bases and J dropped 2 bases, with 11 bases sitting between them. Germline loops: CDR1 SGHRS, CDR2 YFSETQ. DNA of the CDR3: TGCGCCAGCAGCTTGGTTCCAGGGGCGAACTATGGCTACACCTTC. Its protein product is CASSLVPGANYGYTF.

In nucleotides, the CDR3 is TGTGCCAGCAGCTTAGTGGGAGTCGGAGGGTCCAAAAACATTCAGTACTTC. Translation: CASSLVGVGGSKNIQYF. This chain joins TRBV7-2 and TRBJ2-4; D might be TRBD2 (6 bases). The CDR3 contains 17 residues. Germline assignment: CDR1 SGHTA and CDR2 FQGNSA. The germline V and J ends were trimmed by 1 base and 2 bases, with 15 bases remaining between them.

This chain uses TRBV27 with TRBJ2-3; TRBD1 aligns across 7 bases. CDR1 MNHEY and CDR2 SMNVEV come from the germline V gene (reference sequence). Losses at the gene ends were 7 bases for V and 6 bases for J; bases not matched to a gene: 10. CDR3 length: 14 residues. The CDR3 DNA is TGTGCCAGCATGACACAGGGGTTTAGGGATACGCAGTATTTT. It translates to CASMTQGFRDTQYF.

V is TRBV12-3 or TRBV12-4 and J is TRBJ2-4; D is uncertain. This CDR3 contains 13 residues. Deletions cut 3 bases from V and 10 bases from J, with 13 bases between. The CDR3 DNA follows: TGTGCCAGCAGTTTTACAGACGCCTCTATTCAGTACTTC. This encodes CASSFTDASIQYF.

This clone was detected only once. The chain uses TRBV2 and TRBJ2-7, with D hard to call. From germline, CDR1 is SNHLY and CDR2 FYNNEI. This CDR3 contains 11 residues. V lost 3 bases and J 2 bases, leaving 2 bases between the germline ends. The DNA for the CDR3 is TGTGCCAGCAGTGACCCCTACGAGCAGTACTTC. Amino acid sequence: CASSDPYEQYF.